The 5 T cell receptor beta chains presented below share a single source sample, sequenced in a study of T and B cells in COVID-19 patients. Each TRB amplification used about 220-500 ng of genomic DNA from blood. Multiplex PCR with BIOMED2 TRB-A/B primer pools amplified TRB rearrangements. TCRdb reanalysed the multiplex PCR reads using MiXCR and keeps one entry per CDR3 protein. The sample contains 7,000 to 8,500 distinct CDR3 sequences, about 25% of which appear only once. The sample was blood. These receptor sequences come from a human donor who had recovered from COVID-19.

The chain carries TRBV4-2 and TRBJ2-2; no firm D call. Deletions cut 1 base from V and 1 base from J, with 13 bases between. The germline CDR1 and CDR2 sequences are LGHNA and YNFKEQ. The CDR3 covers 17 residues. CDR3 sequence reads: CASSQVKSAWNTGELFF. For the CDR3, the DNA is TGTGCCAGCAGCCAAGTAAAATCGGCCTGGAACACCGGGGAGCTGTTTTTT.

This rearrangement joins TRBV29-1 to TRBJ2-2; 7 bases are shared with TRBD1. The J segment lost 3 bases and the V segment lost 5 bases, leaving 0 bases of the junction unmatched. Germline V gene lookup returns CDR1 SQVTM and CDR2 ANQGSEA. The CDR3 loop spans 12 amino acids. The CDR3 spells CSVTGDTGELFF. The DNA of the CDR3 is TGCAGCGTTACAGGGGACACCGGGGAGCTGTTTTTT.

V gene TRBV5-4 combines with J gene TRBJ2-1; 8 bases are a match to TRBD1. V dropped 1 base and J dropped 7; count of bases not matched to a gene: 4. This CDR3 has 14 residues. Germline CDR1 reads SGHNT; CDR2 reads YYREEE (reference sequence). The CDR3 DNA sequence: TGTGCCAGCAGCTTGCTGGACAGGGAAAATGAGCAGTTCTTC. Translated, it gives CASSLLDRENEQFF.

This clonotype was counted at least ten times. This chain joins TRBV6-2 or TRBV6-3 and TRBJ2-7; no reliable D call. V was shortened by 0 bases and J by 7 bases, with 10 bases between the two germline ends. Germline V CDR1 and CDR2: MNHEY, SVGEGT. The CDR3 consists of 13 residues. CDR3 nucleotides: TGTGCCAGCAGTTACTCTCCGGGCACAGAGCAGTACTTC. As protein: CASSYSPGTEQYF.

Note on this clonotype: With a much larger clone just one base away, this may be a read error. This chain links TRBV27 with TRBJ2-4, with D perhaps given as TRBD1 or TRBD2 (5 bases each). V was pared by 8 bases and J by 6 bases, with 20 bases between. The CDR3 has 15 residues. Germline V lookup: CDR1 MNHEY, CDR2 SMNVEV (reference sequence). The CDR3 spells CASGRNRDLSNIQYF. In DNA, the CDR3 is TGTGCCAGCGGCCGAAACCGGGACCTCTCAAACATTCAGTACTTC.